This is a list of T cell receptor beta chains from one sample in a study of technical replicates of blood from several donors. Sequenced by immunoSEQ multiplex PCR; TCRdb stores in-frame clones only, minus some. Of about 13,000 clones listed, 80% to 90% are singletons. The sequencing sample was made of PBMCs. These receptors all come from a human donor in good health. CDR3s include the opening cysteine and the closing phenylalanine or tryptophan. Each record gives: CDR3 length, J gene, D gene, clone size, V gene, CDR3 DNA, CDR3 protein. D genes are given only for firm matches. Size is stated for part of the rows, as once, few or many counts, or as a class when the clone is expanded.

len: 16
j_gene: TRBJ2-1
d_gene: TRBD1
abundance: .
v_gene: TRBV11-3
CDR3nt: TGTGCCAGCAGTATACAGGGGGTGGTCTTCAAGAATGAGCAGTTCTTC
CDR3aa: CASSIQGVVFKNEQFF

len: 15
j_gene: TRBJ1-2
d_gene: TRBD1
abundance: few
v_gene: TRBV19
CDR3nt: TGTGCCAGTAGTATTCTGACAGGGGGCGGCTATGGCTACACCTTC
CDR3aa: CASSILTGGGYGYTF

len: 14
j_gene: TRBJ2-3
d_gene: TRBD2
abundance: .
v_gene: TRBV6-4
CDR3nt: TGTGCCAGCAGCATAGCGGGAGGGACAGATACGCAGTATTTT
CDR3aa: CASSIAGGTDTQYF

len: 14
j_gene: TRBJ2-5
d_gene: .
abundance: .
v_gene: TRBV6-5
CDR3nt: TGTGCCAGCAGTTACTCGTACAGCAAAGAGACCCAGTACTTC
CDR3aa: CASSYSYSKETQYF

len: 17
j_gene: TRBJ1-1
d_gene: .
abundance: once
v_gene: TRBV5-1
CDR3nt: TGCGCCAGCAGCTTGAGCGGGACTTCCCCGATGAACACTGAAGCTTTCTTT
CDR3aa: CASSLSGTSPMNTEAFF

len: 13
j_gene: TRBJ1-1
d_gene: TRBD1
abundance: .
v_gene: TRBV5-1
CDR3nt: TGCGCCAGCAGCTTGGCGGGGACAGGGGAAGCTTTCTTT
CDR3aa: CASSLAGTGEAFF

len: 14
j_gene: TRBJ1-1
d_gene: TRBD1
abundance: .
v_gene: TRBV28
CDR3nt: TGTGCCAGCAGTTTAAGACAGGGGGTTACTGAAGCTTTCTTT
CDR3aa: CASSLRQGVTEAFF

len: 18
j_gene: TRBJ2-2
d_gene: .
abundance: .
v_gene: TRBV10-1
CDR3nt: TGCGCCAGCAGTGACCCCCGACGGCACGGGGATAACACCGGGGAGCTGTTTTTT
CDR3aa: CASSDPRRHGDNTGELFF

len: 12
j_gene: TRBJ2-3
d_gene: .
abundance: .
v_gene: TRBV29-1
CDR3nt: TGCAGCGTTGCGGGGGACACAGATACGCAGTATTTT
CDR3aa: CSVAGDTDTQYF

len: 16
j_gene: TRBJ2-4
d_gene: TRBD2
abundance: .
v_gene: TRBV7-9
CDR3nt: TGTGCCAGCAGCTTAGGGTCGGCGGGAGGTCAAAACATTCAGTACTTC
CDR3aa: CASSLGSAGGQNIQYF

len: 16
j_gene: TRBJ2-5
d_gene: TRBD2
abundance: few
v_gene: TRBV5-1
CDR3nt: TGCGCCAGCAAGCCCGGACTAGCGGGAGGGTGGGAGACCCAGTACTTC
CDR3aa: CASKPGLAGGWETQYF

len: 16
j_gene: TRBJ2-7
d_gene: TRBD2
abundance: .
v_gene: TRBV10-3
CDR3nt: TGTGCCATCAGTGAGCCTAGCGGGAGTATGTTGAACGAGCAGTACTTC
CDR3aa: CAISEPSGSMLNEQYF

len: 14
j_gene: TRBJ1-1
d_gene: TRBD1
abundance: .
v_gene: TRBV7-9
CDR3nt: TGTGCCAGCAATTCGTTGACAGGGGACACTGAAGCTTTCTTT
CDR3aa: CASNSLTGDTEAFF

len: 15
j_gene: TRBJ2-1
d_gene: .
abundance: few
v_gene: TRBV18
CDR3nt: TGTGCCAGCTCACCACCCGGGGGTTTCGGGAATGAGCAGTTCTTC
CDR3aa: CASSPPGGFGNEQFF

len: 15
j_gene: TRBJ1-3
d_gene: TRBD1
abundance: .
v_gene: TRBV18
CDR3nt: TGTGCCAGCTCACTCGGACAGGGAAGGCTCTACACCATATATTTT
CDR3aa: CASSLGQGRLYTIYF

len: 13
j_gene: TRBJ2-1
d_gene: TRBD2
abundance: medium-sized
v_gene: TRBV27
CDR3nt: TGTGCCAGCAGTTCTACTAGCGCGGGTGAGCAGTTCTTC
CDR3aa: CASSSTSAGEQFF

len: 15
j_gene: TRBJ1-3
d_gene: .
abundance: .
v_gene: TRBV30
CDR3nt: TGTGCCTGGGGACCAGGGCAGCCGTCTGGAAACACCATATATTTT
CDR3aa: CAWGPGQPSGNTIYF

len: 12
j_gene: TRBJ2-4
d_gene: .
abundance: .
v_gene: TRBV29-1
CDR3nt: TGCAGCGTTGAAGATCGGGCAGGGTTTAAGGGATTC
CDR3aa: CSVEDRAGFKGF

len: 13
j_gene: TRBJ2-1
d_gene: .
abundance: few
v_gene: TRBV10-2
CDR3nt: TGCGCCAGCAGTGAGTTTGAGAGCAATGAGCAGTTCTTC
CDR3aa: CASSEFESNEQFF

len: 14
j_gene: TRBJ2-2
d_gene: .
abundance: .
v_gene: TRBV27
CDR3nt: TGTGCCAGCACCACTAACAAGGTTGCCGGGGAGCTGTTTTTT
CDR3aa: CASTTNKVAGELFF

len: 20
j_gene: TRBJ2-1
d_gene: TRBD2
abundance: .
v_gene: TRBV2
CDR3nt: TGTGCCAGCAACCCAACGACCGGGACTAGCGGGAGAGCGGTATACAATGAGCAGTTCTTC
CDR3aa: CASNPTTGTSGRAVYNEQFF

len: 15
j_gene: TRBJ2-7
d_gene: .
abundance: .
v_gene: TRBV10-2
CDR3nt: TGCGCCAGCAAGACCAGCCTAGCGATCTCCTACGAGCAGTACTTC
CDR3aa: CASKTSLAISYEQYF

len: 13
j_gene: TRBJ2-2
d_gene: .
abundance: once
v_gene: TRBV28
CDR3nt: TGTGCCACCGATCCTCGCGGGACCGGGGAGCTGTTTTTT
CDR3aa: CATDPRGTGELFF

len: 15
j_gene: TRBJ2-7
d_gene: TRBD2
abundance: .
v_gene: TRBV9
CDR3nt: TGTGCCAGCAGCGTAGCCCCTAGCGGGTACAGCGAGCAGTACTTC
CDR3aa: CASSVAPSGYSEQYF

len: 13
j_gene: TRBJ1-2
d_gene: TRBD1
abundance: .
v_gene: TRBV19
CDR3nt: TGTGCCAGTAGTAACGGACAGGGCTATGGCTACACCTTC
CDR3aa: CASSNGQGYGYTF

len: 14
j_gene: TRBJ2-5
d_gene: .
abundance: .
v_gene: TRBV18
CDR3nt: TGTGCCAGCTCCCAACGCTCAACACAAGAGACCCAGTACTTC
CDR3aa: CASSQRSTQETQYF

len: 15
j_gene: TRBJ2-3
d_gene: TRBD1
abundance: .
v_gene: TRBV10-1
CDR3nt: TGCGCCAGCAGTGAGGGACAGGGAATATCAGATACGCAGTATTTT
CDR3aa: CASSEGQGISDTQYF

len: 13
j_gene: TRBJ1-4
d_gene: TRBD1
abundance: few
v_gene: TRBV7-3
CDR3nt: TGTGCCAGCAGCCGGGGGACAGGGGAAAAACTGTTTTTT
CDR3aa: CASSRGTGEKLFF

len: 15
j_gene: TRBJ1-1
d_gene: .
abundance: .
v_gene: TRBV30
CDR3nt: TGTGCCTGGATAGGGACACCCCTGATGAACACTGAAGCTTTCTTT
CDR3aa: CAWIGTPLMNTEAFF

len: 15
j_gene: TRBJ2-1
d_gene: TRBD1
abundance: .
v_gene: TRBV7-9
CDR3nt: TGTGCCAGCAGCCTGGGACAGGGGGCTCGCAATGAGCAGTTCTTC
CDR3aa: CASSLGQGARNEQFF

len: 15
j_gene: TRBJ2-7
d_gene: TRBD2
abundance: once
v_gene: TRBV19
CDR3nt: TGTGCCAGTACTGCATCTGGGCGGGAGGGCTACGAGCAGTACTTC
CDR3aa: CASTASGREGYEQYF

len: 15
j_gene: TRBJ2-1
d_gene: .
abundance: .
v_gene: TRBV5-5
CDR3nt: TGTGCCAGCAGCTTGTTGGTGGGGAGCAACAATGAGCAGTTCTTC
CDR3aa: CASSLLVGSNNEQFF

len: 17
j_gene: TRBJ2-1
d_gene: .
abundance: .
v_gene: TRBV18
CDR3nt: TGTGCCAGCTCAGCCGTCTCGGAGGGAGCGGGCTACAATGAGCAGTTCTTC
CDR3aa: CASSAVSEGAGYNEQFF

len: 13
j_gene: TRBJ2-4
d_gene: TRBD2
abundance: once
v_gene: TRBV5-1
CDR3nt: TGCGCCAGCAGCTTACGAGCGGGAGACATTCAGTACTTC
CDR3aa: CASSLRAGDIQYF

len: 15
j_gene: TRBJ2-1
d_gene: .
abundance: .
v_gene: TRBV11-3
CDR3nt: TGTGCCAGCAGCTTTACCGGGACTTCCTACAATGAGCAGTTCTTC
CDR3aa: CASSFTGTSYNEQFF

len: 15
j_gene: TRBJ2-2
d_gene: TRBD1
abundance: .
v_gene: TRBV19
CDR3nt: TGTGCCAGTAGTATTCAGTCAGGGGGCTTCGGGGAGCTGTTTTTT
CDR3aa: CASSIQSGGFGELFF

len: 13
j_gene: TRBJ2-7
d_gene: TRBD2
abundance: .
v_gene: TRBV5-1
CDR3nt: TGCGCCACCCAACTAGCGGGAGGCCACGAGCAGTACTTC
CDR3aa: CATQLAGGHEQYF

len: 16
j_gene: TRBJ2-2
d_gene: TRBD2
abundance: .
v_gene: TRBV5-4
CDR3nt: TGTGCCAGCAGCTCACCAGCGGGAGTGGACACCGGGGAGCTGTTTTTT
CDR3aa: CASSSPAGVDTGELFF

len: 12
j_gene: TRBJ2-2
d_gene: .
abundance: .
v_gene: TRBV6-5
CDR3nt: TGTGCCAGCAGTTCTTACACCGGGGAGCTGTTTTTT
CDR3aa: CASSSYTGELFF

len: 15
j_gene: TRBJ1-1
d_gene: .
abundance: once
v_gene: TRBV2
CDR3nt: TGTGCCAGCAGCCCTCGCTTTGGTGCGGGGACTGAAGCTTTCTTT
CDR3aa: CASSPRFGAGTEAFF

len: 15
j_gene: TRBJ2-7
d_gene: TRBD2
abundance: .
v_gene: TRBV6-5
CDR3nt: TGTGCCAGCGCGTCCGGGGAAGCGGGAGAAAACGAGCAGTACTTC
CDR3aa: CASASGEAGENEQYF